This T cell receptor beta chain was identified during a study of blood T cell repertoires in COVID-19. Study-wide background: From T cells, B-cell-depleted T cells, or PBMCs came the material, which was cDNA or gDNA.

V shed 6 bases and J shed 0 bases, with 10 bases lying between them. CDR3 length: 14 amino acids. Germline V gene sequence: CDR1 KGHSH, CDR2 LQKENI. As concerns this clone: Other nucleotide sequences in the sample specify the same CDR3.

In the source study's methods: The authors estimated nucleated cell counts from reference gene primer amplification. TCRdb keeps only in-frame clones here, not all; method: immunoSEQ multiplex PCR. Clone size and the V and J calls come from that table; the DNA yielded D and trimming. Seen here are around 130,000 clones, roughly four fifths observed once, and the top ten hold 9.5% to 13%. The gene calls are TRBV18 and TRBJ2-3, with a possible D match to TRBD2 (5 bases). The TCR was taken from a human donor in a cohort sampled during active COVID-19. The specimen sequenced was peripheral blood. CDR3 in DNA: TGTGCCAGCTCCCGAGGGCAGAGCACAGATACGCAGTATTTT. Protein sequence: CASSRGQSTDTQYF.